The entry that follows covers one TCR beta chain sequence. This sample was included in a study of blood T cell repertoires in COVID-19. Per the germline V gene, CDR1 is SGHTA and CDR2 is FQGNSA. Trimming took off 2 bases at V and 3 bases at J, with 11 bases between the two ends. The CDR3 extends over 15 amino acids. Clones were sequenced by immunoSEQ multiplex PCR, and TCRdb holds only the in-frame ones, with some missing. The sample holds 150,000 to 200,000 clones, 85% to 90% seen once. This receptor was obtained from a man between 18 and 29 years old with active or convalescent COVID-19. Material: peripheral blood. V gene TRBV7-2 combines with J gene TRBJ2-1; possibly TRBD1 for D (7 bases). The CDR3 region has the DNA TGTGCCAGCAGCTTACTCCAGGGGGGCTACAATGAGCAGTTCTTC. Translated: CASSLLQGGYNEQFF.